This T cell receptor (beta chain) appears in the sequencing data of a study of vaccination effects on CD4 cells after COVID-19. Only in-frame clones appear in the TCRdb table, and some are missing; sequencing was by immunoSEQ multiplex PCR. The repertoire consists of about 79,000 clones, with 74% occurring once and the leading ten covering under 2%. In the ViraFEST assay, antigen-specific CD4+ clonotypes were identified by expansion after peptide-pool stimulation. At the end of around 11 days of culture, CD4+ T cells were isolated. Previously uninfected by SARS-CoV-2, the vaccine recipients also showed negative nucleocapsid antibodies. J gave up 4 bases and V 4 bases, and 5 bases lay outside the gene matches. CDR3 length equals 14 residues. The germline V gene has CDR1 SGDLS and CDR2 YYNGEE. In regard to this clone: Its antigen remains unidentified.

Whole-study findings and limits: Among infection- and vaccine-induced clones, marked clonal contraction occurred late after vaccination.

The V call is TRBV9, the J call TRBJ2-5; 9 bases align to TRBD2. This receptor was identified in a human donor who received a COVID-19 vaccine. The sequences come from CD4+ T cells from PBMCs cultured with HCoV-229E spike peptides, collected before COVID-19 vaccination. The CDR3 is CASSRGAGGETQYF. As DNA, the CDR3 is TGTGCCAGCAGCCGCGGAGCGGGAGGAGAGACCCAGTACTTC.